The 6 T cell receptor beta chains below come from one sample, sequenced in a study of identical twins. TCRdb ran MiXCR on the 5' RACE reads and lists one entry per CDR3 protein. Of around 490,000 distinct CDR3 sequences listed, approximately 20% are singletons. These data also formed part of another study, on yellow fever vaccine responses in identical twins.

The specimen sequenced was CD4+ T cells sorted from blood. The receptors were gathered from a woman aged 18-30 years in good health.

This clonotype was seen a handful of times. The CDR3 nucleotides are TGTGCCAGCAGTGAACCCGACAGTAACTATGGCTACACCTTC. Translation: CASSEPDSNYGYTF. This sequence joins TRBV2 and TRBJ1-2; a weak D match, TRBD1 (5 bases). The germline gives CDR1 SNHLY, CDR2 FYNNEI. The CDR3 contains 14 residues. V lost 2 bases to trimming and J lost 1 base, with 8 bases between them.

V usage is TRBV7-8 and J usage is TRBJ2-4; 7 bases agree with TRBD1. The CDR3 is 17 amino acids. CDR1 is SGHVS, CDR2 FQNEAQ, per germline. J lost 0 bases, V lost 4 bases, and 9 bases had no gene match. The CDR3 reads CASSSLRQGLAKNIQYF. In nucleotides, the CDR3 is TGTGCCAGCAGCTCCCTTCGACAGGGCCTAGCCAAAAACATTCAGTACTTC.

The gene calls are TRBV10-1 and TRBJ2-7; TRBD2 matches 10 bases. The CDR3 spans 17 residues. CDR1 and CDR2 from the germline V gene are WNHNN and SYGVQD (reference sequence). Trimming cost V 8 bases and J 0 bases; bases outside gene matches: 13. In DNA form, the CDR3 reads TGCGCCAGCTGTAAGCTAGCGGGGGCCTCGAGCTCCTACGAGCAGTACGTC. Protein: CASCKLAGASSSYEQYV.

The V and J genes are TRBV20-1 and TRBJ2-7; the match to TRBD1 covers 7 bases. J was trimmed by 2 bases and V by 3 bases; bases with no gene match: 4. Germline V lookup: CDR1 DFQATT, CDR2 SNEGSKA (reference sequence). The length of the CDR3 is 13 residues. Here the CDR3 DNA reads TGCAGTGCTAGTCCAGGGGGACCCTACGAGCAGTACTTC. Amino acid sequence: CSASPGGPYEQYF.

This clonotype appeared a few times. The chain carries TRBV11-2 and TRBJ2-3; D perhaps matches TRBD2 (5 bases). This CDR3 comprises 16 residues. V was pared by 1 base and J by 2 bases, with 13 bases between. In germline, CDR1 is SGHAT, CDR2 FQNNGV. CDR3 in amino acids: CASSLALASNTDTQYF. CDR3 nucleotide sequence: TGTGCCAGCAGCTTAGCCCTGGCTAGCAACACAGATACGCAGTATTTT.

The DNA of the CDR3 is TGTGCCATCAGTGCCAATAGCGGAGGCCCACTCGAGCAGTACTTC. It encodes CAISANSGGPLEQYF. The chain recombines TRBV10-3 with TRBJ2-7; weak D call: TRBD2 (6 bases). Trimming shortened V by 4 bases and J by 6 bases, and 19 bases separated the two germline ends. CDR3 length: 15 amino acids. The germline CDR1 and CDR2 sequences are ENHRY and SYGVKD.